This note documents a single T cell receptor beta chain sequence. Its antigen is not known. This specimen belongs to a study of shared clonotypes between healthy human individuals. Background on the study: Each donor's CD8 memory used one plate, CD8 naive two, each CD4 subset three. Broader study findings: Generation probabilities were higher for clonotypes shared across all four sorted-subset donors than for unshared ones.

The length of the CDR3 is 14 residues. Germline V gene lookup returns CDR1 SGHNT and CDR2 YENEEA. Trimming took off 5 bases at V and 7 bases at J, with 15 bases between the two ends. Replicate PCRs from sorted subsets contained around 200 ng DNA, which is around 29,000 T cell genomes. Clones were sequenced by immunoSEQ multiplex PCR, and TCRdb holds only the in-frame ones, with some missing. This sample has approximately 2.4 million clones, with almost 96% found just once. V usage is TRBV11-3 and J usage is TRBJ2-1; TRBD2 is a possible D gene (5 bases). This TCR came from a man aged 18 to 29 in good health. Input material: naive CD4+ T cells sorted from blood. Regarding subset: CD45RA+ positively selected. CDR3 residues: CASSPSPTGNEQFF. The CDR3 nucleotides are TGTGCCAGCAGCCCTAGCCCTACCGGGAATGAGCAGTTCTTC.